A single T cell receptor (beta chain) is shown here with its context. Its cognate antigen is unknown. The data belong to a study of T cells in Graves' hyperthyroidism and ophthalmopathy. Study findings and constraints: Most expanded thyroid clonotypes above 0.001 recurred in blood. Ophthalmopathy was identified by the model a median 6.5 months ahead of onset. A 13 V-J model separated ophthalmopathy from stable hyperthyroidism.

From RNA transcripts, TCR beta CDR3 regions were amplified. When the TCR CDR3 underwent first-round RT-PCR, the HTBI primer set was used. TCRdb reanalysed the multiplex PCR reads using MiXCR and keeps one entry per CDR3 protein. The data show fewer than 900,000 distinct CDR3 sequences, with approximately 19% seen just once and around 15% held by the top ten. Cells are PBMCs isolated from about 10 ml of fresh blood. This CDR3 has 14 amino acids. The V gene lost 5 bases and the J gene lost 4 bases, with 17 bases spanning the gap. Germline V lookup: CDR1 GTSNPN, CDR2 SVGIG (reference sequence). The specimen was blood. The origin of this receptor is a woman aged 50 to 60 with Graves' hyperthyroidism that later progressed to Graves' ophthalmopathy. This sequence joins TRBV30 and TRBJ2-5, with D tentatively TRBD2 (5 bases). CDR3 sequence reads: CAWPRPEDGETQYF. The CDR3 DNA reads as TGTGCCTGGCCGAGACCGGAGGATGGAGAGACCCAGTACTTC.